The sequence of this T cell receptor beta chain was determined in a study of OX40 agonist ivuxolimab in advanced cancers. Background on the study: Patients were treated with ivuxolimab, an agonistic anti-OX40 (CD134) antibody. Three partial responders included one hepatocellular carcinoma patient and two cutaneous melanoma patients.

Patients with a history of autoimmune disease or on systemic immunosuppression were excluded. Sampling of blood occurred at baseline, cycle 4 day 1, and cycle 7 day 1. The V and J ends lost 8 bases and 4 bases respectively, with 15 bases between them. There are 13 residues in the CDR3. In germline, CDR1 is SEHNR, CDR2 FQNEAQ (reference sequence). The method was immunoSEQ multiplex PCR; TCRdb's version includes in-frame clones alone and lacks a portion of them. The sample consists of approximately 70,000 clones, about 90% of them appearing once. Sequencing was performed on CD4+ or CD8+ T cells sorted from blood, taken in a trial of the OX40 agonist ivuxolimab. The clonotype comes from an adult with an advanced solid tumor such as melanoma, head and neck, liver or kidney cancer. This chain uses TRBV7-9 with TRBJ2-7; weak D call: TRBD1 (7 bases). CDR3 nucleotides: TGTGCCAGCTCACCAGGGGGGAGGTACGAGCAGTACTTC. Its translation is CASSPGGRYEQYF.